Below are 25 T cell receptor beta chains sequenced from a single sample in a study of immune cell composition in non-small cell lung cancer (dated by TCRdb to about 2017). Library creation used the immunoSEQ multiplex PCR assay. TCRdb stores this immuneACCESS table with in-frame sequences only. Part of the clones is absent; in the studies checked, under half of the shortfall reflects unresolved V genes, and no reason is known for the rest. For this sample the table gives more than 11,000 clones, of which 81% were detected only once. The ten top clones hold around 10% of the sample. What was sequenced was lung tumor tissue. These receptors came from a human donor with non-small cell lung cancer.

J is TRBJ2-1 and V is TRBV7-9; TRBD2 aligns across 13 bases. With V trimmed by 5 bases and J by 10 bases, 11 bases remained unmatched. This CDR3 has 16 amino acids. Germline CDR1 is SEHNR and CDR2 is FQNEAQ (reference sequence). The CDR3 is CASSPVTSGRAWEQFF. The CDR3 DNA follows: TGTGCCAGCAGCCCCGTTACTAGCGGGAGGGCCTGGGAGCAGTTCTTC.

This chain uses TRBV30 with TRBJ2-6; tentative D call: TRBD2 (6 bases). Trimming cost V 2 bases and J 0 bases, with 8 bases left between them. The CDR3 loop spans 15 amino acids. CDR1 GTSNPN and CDR2 SVGIG come from the germline V gene (reference sequence). Written as DNA, the CDR3 is TGTGCCTGGAGTCGGAGGGGCTCTGGGGCCAACGTCCTGACTTTC. Translated: CAWSRRGSGANVLTF. The full variable domain, in which reference TRBV30 and TRBJ2-6 provide the parts outside the CDR3, is SQTIHQWPATLVQPVGSPLSLECTVEGTSNPNLYWYRQAAGRGLQLLFYSVGIGQISSEVPQNLSASRPQDRQFILSSKKLLLSDSGFYLCAWSRRGSGANVLTFGAGSRLTVL.

V gene TRBV6-6 combines with J gene TRBJ1-3, with unresolved D. The V end was cut by 2 bases, the J end by 0 bases, with 8 bases between. The CDR3 has 15 amino acids. CDR1 and CDR2 from the germline V gene are MNHNY and SVGAGI (reference sequence). The CDR3 spells CASSYQVNSGNTIYF. CDR3 bases: TGTGCCAGCAGTTACCAGGTGAACTCTGGAAACACCATATATTTT.

This clone is a singleton in its sample. The J gene is TRBJ2-3, the V gene TRBV5-1, with 8 nucleotides matching TRBD2. V lost 1 base to trimming and J lost 1 base; unmatched junction nucleotides: 5. The CDR3 loop spans 16 amino acids. From germline, CDR1 is SGHRS and CDR2 YFSETQ. The CDR3 region is CASSLSGRGGTDTQYF. Here the CDR3 DNA reads TGCGCCAGCAGCTTGTCCGGGAGGGGAGGCACAGATACGCAGTATTTT.

The chain has TRBV11-2 and TRBJ2-7; TRBD1 agrees at 9 bases. The CDR3 runs 14 residues. Germline V gene lookup returns CDR1 SGHAT and CDR2 FQNNGV. The V segment lost 6 bases and the J segment 1 base; nucleotides outside the gene matches: 4. The CDR3: CASSPGTGSYEQYF. CDR3 in DNA: TGTGCCAGCAGTCCCGGGACAGGGTCCTACGAGCAGTACTTC.

CDR3 DNA sequence: TGCGCCAGCAGCCAAGATCGTACTAGCGGGAGGGTATGGGAGCAGTACTTC. Its protein is CASSQDRTSGRVWEQYF. The rearrangement joins TRBV4-1 to TRBJ2-7; 13 bases fit TRBD2. The trim removed 0 bases at V and 7 bases at J, leaving 9 bases unmatched. The CDR3 is made up of 17 amino acids. Germline values: CDR1 MGHRA, CDR2 YSYEKL.

V and J are TRBV19 and TRBJ1-5; 8 nucleotides line up with TRBD1. The germline V gene encodes CDR1 LNHDA and CDR2 SQIVND (reference sequence). This CDR3 comprises 20 residues. J gave up 2 bases and V 1 base, and 16 bases lay outside the gene matches. CDR3 DNA: TGTGCCAGTAGTATAGGGGCCCCGGTGCAGGGGGCCGGCGGCAATCAGCCCCAGCATTTT. Translating gives CASSIGAPVQGAGGNQPQHF.

V is TRBV27 and J is TRBJ2-2, with TRBD2 identical over 11 bases. V lost 4 bases and J lost 6; bases outside the gene matches: 10. Per the germline V gene, CDR1 is MNHEY and CDR2 is SMNVEV (reference sequence). CDR3 length: 17 amino acids. The CDR3 sequence is CASSSKLAGEGSGELFF. The CDR3 region has the DNA TGTGCCAGCAGTTCCAAACTAGCGGGAGAAGGTTCCGGGGAGCTGTTTTTT.

The V call is TRBV23-1, the J call TRBJ1-2, with a weak D call TRBD1 (6 bases). TRBV23-1 is given ORF status, its function remaining uncertain. V was cut by 4 bases and J by 5 bases, with 11 bases left in between. This CDR3 spans 13 amino acids. For the CDR3, the DNA is TGCGCCAGCAGTCCCAGGGGAGGGTATGGCTACACCTTC. It is translated as CASSPRGGYGYTF.

J is TRBJ2-7 and V is TRBV6-5, with TRBD2 matching 12 bases. V trimming: 1 base; J trimming: 7 bases; junction bases outside the gene matches: 5. CDR1 and CDR2 from the germline V gene are MNHEY and SVGAGI. The CDR3 loop spans 15 amino acids. The CDR3 DNA reads as TGTGCCAGCAGTTACTTGTCTAGCGGGAGGGGTGAGCAGTACTTC. Residues: CASSYLSSGRGEQYF.

Only one count was recorded for this clone. The genes are TRBV5-1 and TRBJ1-1, with D possibly matching TRBD1 (5 bases). V lost 0 bases and J lost 3, with 9 bases in between. This CDR3 has 14 amino acids. In germline, CDR1 is SGHRS, CDR2 YFSETQ. CDR3 residues: CASSLDRGDTEAFF. CDR3 nucleotide sequence: TGCGCCAGCAGCTTGGATCGGGGGGACACTGAAGCTTTCTTT.

This clone was found a few times. The genes are TRBV28 and TRBJ1-1, with 7 positions matching TRBD1. The CDR3 is 17 residues long. V lost 7 bases to trimming and J lost 4 bases; unmatched junction nucleotides: 18. Germline CDR1 is MDHEN and CDR2 is SYDVKM. CDR3 bases: TGTGCCAGCACCACCTCCTTCGCAGGCAGGGGGTTCACTGAAGCTTTCTTT. Residues: CASTTSFAGRGFTEAFF.

The genes are TRBV27 and TRBJ2-1; 12 bases agree with TRBD2. V lost 4 bases to trimming and J lost 7 bases; unmatched junction nucleotides: 8. Germline-derived CDR1 and CDR2 are MNHEY and SMNVEV (reference sequence). The CDR3 is 16 amino acids. The CDR3 loop reads CASSSGGTSGRNEQFF. The CDR3 nucleotides read TGTGCCAGCAGTTCCGGGGGGACTAGCGGGCGGAATGAGCAGTTCTTC.

The chain uses TRBV30 and TRBJ1-5; 8 nucleotides align to TRBD1. This CDR3 has 15 amino acids. The J segment lost 3 bases and the V segment lost 0 bases, leaving 4 bases of the junction unmatched. The V gene's germline CDR1 is GTSNPN and CDR2 SVGIG (reference sequence). The CDR3 sequence is CAWSVPDRVNQPQHF. The CDR3 coding sequence is TGTGCCTGGAGTGTACCGGACAGGGTCAATCAGCCCCAGCATTTT. Drawing the rest from reference TRBV30 and TRBJ1-5, the complete variable domain is SQTIHQWPATLVQPVGSPLSLECTVEGTSNPNLYWYRQAAGRGLQLLFYSVGIGQISSEVPQNLSASRPQDRQFILSSKKLLLSDSGFYLCAWSVPDRVNQPQHFGDGTRLSIL.

The rearrangement uses TRBV7-8 and TRBJ1-5, with 7 bases lining up with TRBD1. The V segment lost 5 bases and the J segment 1 base; nucleotides outside the gene matches: 8. Germline CDR1 reads SGHVS; CDR2 reads FQNEAQ. This CDR3 has 16 residues. CDR3 in amino acids: CASSPGGGWSNQPQHF. The CDR3 nucleotides read TGTGCCAGCAGCCCCGGAGGGGGCTGGAGCAATCAGCCCCAGCATTTT.

The rearrangement uses TRBV19 and TRBJ2-6; TRBD2 matches at 8 bases. The CDR3 consists of 15 residues. Per the germline V gene, CDR1 is LNHDA and CDR2 is SQIVND (reference sequence). V trimming: 6 bases; J trimming: 2 bases; junction bases outside the gene matches: 3. The CDR3 DNA is TGTGCCAGTAGAACGCGGGGGGCTGGGGCCAACGTCCTGACTTTC. Amino acids: CASRTRGAGANVLTF.

The CDR3 reads CAWSPTGTSGYEQYF. The CDR3 region has the DNA TGTGCCTGGAGCCCAACCGGGACTAGCGGCTACGAGCAGTACTTC. The rearrangement links TRBV30 to TRBJ2-7; 11 positions match TRBD2. This CDR3 has 15 amino acids. V lost 3 bases to trimming and J lost 3 bases; unmatched junction nucleotides: 7. CDR1 GTSNPN and CDR2 SVGIG come from the germline V gene (reference sequence). The full variable domain, rest sourced from reference TRBV30 and TRBJ2-7, is SQTIHQWPATLVQPVGSPLSLECTVEGTSNPNLYWYRQAAGRGLQLLFYSVGIGQISSEVPQNLSASRPQDRQFILSSKKLLLSDSGFYLCAWSPTGTSGYEQYFGPGTRLTVT.

This clone occurred once. The rearrangement uses TRBV19 and TRBJ1-3; no clear D. Trimming shortened V by 6 bases and J by 0 bases, and 9 bases separated the two germline ends. The CDR3 is 14 amino acids. Looked up from germline, CDR1 is LNHDA and CDR2 is SQIVND (reference sequence). The CDR3 is CASRFTSSGNTIYF. The CDR3 nucleotides are TGTGCCAGTAGATTTACTAGCTCTGGAAACACCATATATTTT.

The chain couples TRBV9 to TRBJ2-7; 7 nucleotides align to TRBD1. CDR1 is SGDLS, CDR2 YYNGEE, per germline. The V gene end was trimmed by 0 bases and the J gene end by 3 bases; junction bases not matched to a gene: 9. The CDR3 totals 16 residues. CDR3 protein: CASSVGEETGLYEQYF. CDR3 nucleotide sequence: TGTGCCAGCAGCGTAGGAGAAGAGACAGGGCTCTACGAGCAGTACTTC.

This clone has just a few counts. The chain has TRBV28 and TRBJ1-5; 8 bases map to TRBD1. The CDR3 totals 13 residues. V lost 10 bases and J lost 4; bases outside the gene matches: 6. Germline V gives CDR1 MDHEN, CDR2 SYDVKM. The CDR3: CATRQGLNQPQHF. In DNA form, the CDR3 reads TGTGCCACCAGACAGGGGCTTAATCAGCCCCAGCATTTT.

The chain employs TRBV19 and TRBJ2-2, with 7 positions matching TRBD1. J was trimmed by 6 bases and V by 7 bases; bases with no gene match: 5. This CDR3 comprises 13 residues. Germline CDR1 and CDR2: LNHDA and SQIVND (reference sequence). The CDR3 DNA reads as TGTGCCAGTAACAGGGGTGGGGCCGGGGAGCTGTTTTTT. Protein: CASNRGGAGELFF.

The V call is TRBV19, the J call TRBJ1-1; the D gene is possibly TRBD1 (6 bases). Germline V gives CDR1 LNHDA, CDR2 SQIVND (reference sequence). This CDR3 comprises 14 residues. V was trimmed by 3 bases and J by 4 bases, leaving 12 bases between them. CDR3 in amino acids: CASSMAGASTEAFF. The CDR3 coding sequence is TGTGCCAGTAGTATGGCAGGGGCTTCCACTGAAGCTTTCTTT. Full variable domain (remainder filled in from reference TRBV19 and TRBJ1-1): DGGITQSPKYLFRKEGQNVTLSCEQNLNHDAMYWYRQDPGQGLRLIYYSQIVNDFQKGDIAEGYSVSREKKESFPLTVTSAQKNPTAFYLCASSMAGASTEAFFGQGTRLTVV.

This chain joins TRBV6-1 and TRBJ2-3; 14 bases fit TRBD2. Trimming removed 7 bases from V and 8 bases from J; junction bases left unmatched: 8. Germline loops: CDR1 MNHNS, CDR2 SASEGT. This CDR3 spans 15 amino acids. DNA of the CDR3: TGTGCCAGCACTCCCGGGACTAGCGGGAGAGGTACGCAGTATTTT. Translation: CASTPGTSGRGTQYF.

The rearrangement uses TRBV5-4 and TRBJ1-6; TRBD1 matches 7 bases. Germline V gene data show CDR1 as SGHNT and CDR2 as YYREEE (reference sequence). The CDR3 is 15 amino acids. V shed 5 bases, J shed 4 bases, and the junction held 6 bases outside the gene matches. CDR3 nucleotide sequence: TGTGCCAGCAGTTACAGGGGCCTTTATAATTCACCCCTCCACTTT. Amino acids: CASSYRGLYNSPLHF. Full variable domain (missing parts from reference TRBV5-4 and TRBJ1-6): ETGVTQSPTHLIKTRGQQVTLRCSSQSGHNTVSWYQQALGQGPQFIFQYYREEENGRGNFPPRFSGLQFPNYSSELNVNALELDDSALYLCASSYRGLYNSPLHFGNGTRLTVT.

In its sample, this clone is medium-sized (0.01 to 0.1%). This rearrangement joins TRBV28 to TRBJ1-2; D unresolved. CDR1 and CDR2 (germline): MDHEN, SYDVKM. Trimming pared 5 bases from V and 3 bases from J, leaving 22 bases between. CDR3 size: 17 residues. The DNA of the CDR3 is TGTGCCAGCAGTACTCGAGACTTCGGAGCTAATTACTATGGCTACACCTTC. Its protein product is CASSTRDFGANYYGYTF.